This entry is about one TCR beta chain. The CDR3 runs 12 residues. Germline V CDR1 and CDR2: SEHNR, FQNEAQ (reference sequence). Trimming stripped 3 bases from V and 1 base from J, with 3 bases between. The source of the sample is a study of blood T cell repertoires in COVID-19. Study at large: Acute and convalescent COVID-19 specimens originated in the United States, Italy and Spain.

The method was immunoSEQ multiplex PCR; TCRdb's version includes in-frame clones alone and lacks a portion of them. The sample carries some 140,000 clones, about 76% recorded once. The sample taken for sequencing was peripheral blood. The sequence was obtained from a woman aged 60-75 years with active or convalescent COVID-19. This sequence joins TRBV7-9 and TRBJ1-1; no firm D call. The CDR3 DNA reads TGTGCCAGCAGCTTTCAGAACACTGAAGCTTTCTTT. Translated, it gives CASSFQNTEAFF.